These T cell receptor beta chains were read from a single sample in a study of cytomegalovirus exposure and HLA in healthy donors. Method: immunoSEQ multiplex PCR; TCRdb's copy keeps in-frame clones and lacks some. The sample shows roughly 160,000 clones, 80% of them seen only once. The sequencing input was PBMCs. The receptors were sampled from a young man in good health and CMV-seronegative. Each CDR3 is given with its conserved first and last residue. D genes are given only for firm matches. Expanded clones are given a class, and other clones once, few, many or no size at all.

V gene	D gene	J gene	CDR3 length	clone size	CDR3 protein	CDR3 DNA
TRBV27	-	TRBJ2-7	15	-	CASSLTRQGSYEQYF	TGTGCCAGCAGTTTAACCCGACAAGGTTCCTACGAGCAGTACTTC
TRBV12-5	-	TRBJ2-1	14	-	CASGLGRVYNEQFF	TGTGCTAGTGGTTTGGGACGGGTGTACAATGAGCAGTTCTTC
TRBV5-4	-	TRBJ1-1	14	-	CASSSWTMNTEAFF	TGTGCCAGCAGCTCTTGGACAATGAACACTGAAGCTTTCTTT
TRBV7-9	TRBD1	TRBJ1-6	14	-	CASSSGTGDSPLHF	TGTGCCAGCAGCTCCGGGACAGGGGATTCACCCCTCCACTTT
TRBV27	-	TRBJ1-2	16	-	CASSLSKGGSPYGYTF	TGTGCCAGCAGTTTGTCTAAGGGGGGGTCACCCTATGGCTACACCTTC
TRBV5-1	-	TRBJ2-7	14	-	CASSFQGLAYEQYF	TGCGCCAGCAGCTTTCAGGGGCTTGCCTACGAGCAGTACTTC
TRBV27	TRBD2	TRBJ2-2	16	-	CASSSPTSGPTGELFF	TGTGCCAGCAGTTCTCCGACTAGCGGCCCCACCGGGGAGCTGTTTTTT
TRBV27	-	TRBJ2-5	14	-	CASSYSGIQETQYF	TGTGCCAGCAGTTACTCAGGGATCCAAGAGACCCAGTACTTC
TRBV10-1	-	TRBJ1-2	14	few	CASSVSGINYGYTF	TGCGCCAGCAGTGTATCAGGGATTAACTATGGCTACACCTTC
TRBV7-9	TRBD1	TRBJ2-7	17	-	CASSLVGTGESSYEQYF	TGTGCCAGCAGCTTAGTAGGGACAGGGGAAAGCTCCTACGAGCAGTACTTC
TRBV7-2	-	TRBJ1-1	13	-	CASSLQGNTEAFF	TGTGCCAGCAGCTTACAGGGCAACACTGAAGCTTTCTTT
TRBV5-1	TRBD2	TRBJ2-7	14	once	CASRTGLAALEQYF	TGCGCCAGCAGAACGGGACTAGCGGCCCTCGAGCAGTACTTC
TRBV15	TRBD1	TRBJ1-5	15	-	CATSRGTGALEPQHF	TGTGCCACCAGCAGAGGGACAGGGGCCCTCGAGCCCCAGCATTTT
TRBV28	TRBD1	TRBJ2-2	16	-	CASSLTGTANTGELFF	TGTGCCAGCAGTTTGACCGGGACAGCGAACACCGGGGAGCTGTTTTTT
TRBV6-5	-	TRBJ2-7	14	few	CASSYKMATDEQYF	TGTGCCAGCAGTTATAAGATGGCAACAGACGAGCAGTACTTC
TRBV19	TRBD1	TRBJ1-6	17	-	CASSEMLRGLKNSPLHF	TGTGCCAGTAGCGAGATGCTCAGGGGGCTTAAGAATTCACCCCTCCACTTT
TRBV28	TRBD1	TRBJ1-2	15	-	CASTSTSGQDYGYTF	TGTGCCAGCACCTCTACCTCGGGACAGGACTATGGCTACACCTTC
TRBV9	TRBD1	TRBJ1-1	14	-	CASSVGGGHTEAFF	TGTGCCAGCAGCGTAGGAGGGGGCCATACTGAAGCTTTCTTT
TRBV28	TRBD2	TRBJ2-1	15	-	CASSVGLADYNEQFF	TGTGCCAGCAGTGTGGGACTAGCGGACTACAATGAGCAGTTCTTC
TRBV5-1	-	TRBJ1-1	13	-	CASTIPGETEAFF	TGCGCCAGCACCATCCCTGGGGAGACTGAAGCTTTCTTT
TRBV5-1	TRBD2	TRBJ2-1	15	few	CASSPKRGDDNEQFF	TGCGCCAGCAGCCCGAAGCGGGGGGATGACAATGAGCAGTTCTTC
TRBV15	-	TRBJ2-5	16	-	CATSRGSGVAEETQYF	TGTGCCACCAGCAGAGGATCAGGGGTTGCTGAAGAGACCCAGTACTTC
TRBV4-2	-	TRBJ2-7	12	once	CASSHFSNEQYF	TGTGCCAGCAGCCACTTTAGCAACGAGCAGTACTTC
TRBV6-5	TRBD1	TRBJ1-1	16	-	CASSYTWTGDSTEAFF	TGTGCCAGCAGTTACACCTGGACAGGAGATAGCACTGAAGCTTTCTTT
TRBV2	TRBD2	TRBJ2-1	15	-	CASKLPSGTNNEQFF	TGTGCCAGCAAGCTCCCTAGCGGAACCAACAATGAGCAGTTCTTC
TRBV30	-	TRBJ1-2	14	once	CAWSPGGAFGGYTF	TGTGCCTGGAGTCCGGGGGGGGCTTTCGGTGGCTACACCTTC
TRBV30	TRBD1	TRBJ1-6	15	once	CAWSARTGRNSPLHF	TGTGCCTGGAGTGCCCGGACAGGGAGAAATTCACCCCTCCACTTT
TRBV19	-	TRBJ2-3	12	-	CASTSSRGTQYF	TGTGCCAGTACCAGCAGCCGCGGGACGCAGTATTTT
TRBV28	TRBD1	TRBJ1-2	17	-	CASSTRDRGRANYGYTF	TGTGCCAGCAGTACCAGGGACAGGGGGAGAGCTAACTATGGCTACACCTTC
TRBV28	TRBD1	TRBJ1-2	14	-	CASSVAGTGYGYTF	TGTGCCAGCAGCGTTGCCGGGACAGGGTATGGCTACACCTTC
TRBV12-5	-	TRBJ2-7	13	-	CASGGAGTPEQYF	TGTGCTAGTGGTGGGGCAGGGACACCCGAGCAGTACTTC
TRBV7-9	-	TRBJ2-5	14	once	CASGPRGYQETQYF	TGTGCCAGCGGCCCAAGAGGGTACCAAGAGACCCAGTACTTC
TRBV7-9	TRBD1	TRBJ2-1	17	once	CASSPPRDSYQGIEQFF	TGTGCCAGCAGCCCCCCCCGGGACAGCTATCAGGGCATCGAGCAGTTCTTC
TRBV25-1	TRBD1	TRBJ2-6	17	-	CASSHTGDPSGANVLTF	TGTGCCAGCAGTCACACAGGGGACCCCTCTGGGGCCAACGTCCTGACTTTC
TRBV5-4	TRBD1	TRBJ2-5	15	-	CASSTGTGVRETQYF	TGTGCCAGCAGCACCGGGACAGGGGTTCGAGAGACCCAGTACTTC
TRBV7-9	-	TRBJ2-7	12	-	CASSYSNYEQYF	TGTGCCAGCAGCTACAGTAACTACGAGCAGTACTTC